This TCR beta chain originates from a study of post-analysis software for immune sequencing data. Study findings and constraints: Significantly decreased normalized Chao1 diversity was recorded for multiple sclerosis patients relative to controls. Samples made in the same batch grouped tightly together by F measure. Higher frequency in patients than in controls was seen for about 5 TRBV segments, with TRBV5-6, TRBV5-1 and TRBV20-1 among them.

This clonotype has more than one count but fewer than ten. What it binds is not known. Unique-molecular-identifier-tagged TCR beta cDNA libraries were used. Roughly 500,000 cDNA molecules were recovered from an input of roughly 0.95 to 10 million T cells. TCRdb re-called the PCR reads through MiXCR, storing one row per CDR3 protein. The sample includes hundreds of thousands of distinct CDR3 sequences, about 32% of them seen just once. Looked up from germline, CDR1 is SGHVS and CDR2 is FQNEAQ. The CDR3 covers 15 residues. V gave up 5 bases and J gave up 9 bases; unmatched junction bases: 9. This clonotype originated in a girl aged 5 to 17 with multiple sclerosis. This chain connects TRBV7-8 to TRBJ2-1; the match to TRBD2 covers 11 bases. Material for sequencing was blood. CDR3 nucleotide sequence: TGTGCCAGCAGCCAGCTAGCGGGAGGAGAAAGTGAGCAGTTCTTC. Translated: CASSQLAGGESEQFF.